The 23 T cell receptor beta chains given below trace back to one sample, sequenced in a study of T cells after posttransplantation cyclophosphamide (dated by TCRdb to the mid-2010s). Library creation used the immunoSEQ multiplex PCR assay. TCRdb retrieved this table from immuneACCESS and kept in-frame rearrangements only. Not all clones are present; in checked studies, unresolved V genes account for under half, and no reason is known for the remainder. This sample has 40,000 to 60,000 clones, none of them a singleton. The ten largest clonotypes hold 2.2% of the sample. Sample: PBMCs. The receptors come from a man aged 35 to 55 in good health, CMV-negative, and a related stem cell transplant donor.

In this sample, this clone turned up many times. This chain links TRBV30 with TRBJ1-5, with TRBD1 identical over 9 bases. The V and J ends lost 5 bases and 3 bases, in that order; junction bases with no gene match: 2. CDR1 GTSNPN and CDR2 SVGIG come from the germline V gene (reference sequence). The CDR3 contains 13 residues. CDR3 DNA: TGTGCCTGGGGACAGGGGTACAATCAGCCCCAGCATTTT. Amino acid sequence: CAWGQGYNQPQHF.

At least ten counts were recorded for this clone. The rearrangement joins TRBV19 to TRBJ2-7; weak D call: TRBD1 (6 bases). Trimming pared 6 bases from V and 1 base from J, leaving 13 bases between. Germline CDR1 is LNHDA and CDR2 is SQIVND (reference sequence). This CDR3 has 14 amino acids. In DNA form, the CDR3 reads TGTGCCAGTAGCGGACAGACGTCTTCCTACGAGCAGTACTTC. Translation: CASSGQTSSYEQYF.

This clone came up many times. The chain's CDR3 is CASTPLQSTDTQYF. The CDR3 nucleotides are TGTGCCAGCACACCCCTCCAGAGCACAGATACGCAGTATTTT. This chain connects TRBV28 to TRBJ2-3, with D uncertain. CDR3 length: 14 residues. V lost 7 bases and J 0 bases, leaving 11 bases between the germline ends. The germline CDR1 and CDR2 sequences are MDHEN and SYDVKM.

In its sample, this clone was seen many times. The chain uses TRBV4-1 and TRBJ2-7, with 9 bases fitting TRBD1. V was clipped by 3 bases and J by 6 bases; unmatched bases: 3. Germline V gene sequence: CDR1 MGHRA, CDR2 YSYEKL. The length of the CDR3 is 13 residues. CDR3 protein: CASSHGTGREQYF. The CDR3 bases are TGCGCCAGCAGCCACGGGACAGGGCGCGAGCAGTACTTC.

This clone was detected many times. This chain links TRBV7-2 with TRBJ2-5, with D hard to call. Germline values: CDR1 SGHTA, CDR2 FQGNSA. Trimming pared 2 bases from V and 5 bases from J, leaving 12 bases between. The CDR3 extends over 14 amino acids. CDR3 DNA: TGTGCCAGCAGCTTATCCTCAGGCCTTGAGACCCAGTACTTC. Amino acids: CASSLSSGLETQYF.

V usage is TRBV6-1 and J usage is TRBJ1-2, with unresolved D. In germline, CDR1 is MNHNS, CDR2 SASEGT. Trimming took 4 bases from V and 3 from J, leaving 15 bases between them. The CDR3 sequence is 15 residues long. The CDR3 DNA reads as TGTGCCAGCAGTGGTGAATCCCAAGCTGACTATGGCTACACCTTC. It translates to CASSGESQADYGYTF.

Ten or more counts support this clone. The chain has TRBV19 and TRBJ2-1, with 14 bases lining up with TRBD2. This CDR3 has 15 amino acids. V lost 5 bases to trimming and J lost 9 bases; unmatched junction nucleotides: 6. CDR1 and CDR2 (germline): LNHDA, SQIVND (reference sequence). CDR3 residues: CASSVTSGRASEQFF. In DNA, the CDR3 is TGTGCCAGTAGTGTGACTAGCGGGAGGGCCAGTGAGCAGTTCTTC. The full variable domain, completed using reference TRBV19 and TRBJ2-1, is DGGITQSPKYLFRKEGQNVTLSCEQNLNHDAMYWYRQDPGQGLRLIYYSQIVNDFQKGDIAEGYSVSREKKESFPLTVTSAQKNPTAFYLCASSVTSGRASEQFFGPGTRLTVL.

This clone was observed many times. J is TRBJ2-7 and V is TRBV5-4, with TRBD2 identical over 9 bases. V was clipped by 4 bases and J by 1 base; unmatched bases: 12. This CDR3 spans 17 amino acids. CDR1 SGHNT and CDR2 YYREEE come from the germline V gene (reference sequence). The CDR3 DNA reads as TGTGCCAGCAGCCTCGCAGCCGGAGCGGGAGGATCCTACGAGCAGTACTTC. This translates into CASSLAAGAGGSYEQYF. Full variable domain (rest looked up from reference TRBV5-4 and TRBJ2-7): ETGVTQSPTHLIKTRGQQVTLRCSSQSGHNTVSWYQQALGQGPQFIFQYYREEENGRGNFPPRFSGLQFPNYSSELNVNALELDDSALYLCASSLAAGAGGSYEQYFGPGTRLTVT.

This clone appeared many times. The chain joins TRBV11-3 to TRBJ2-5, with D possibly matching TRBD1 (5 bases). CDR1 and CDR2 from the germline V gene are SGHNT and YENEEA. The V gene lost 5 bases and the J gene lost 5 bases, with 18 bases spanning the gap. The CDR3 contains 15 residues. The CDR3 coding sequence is TGTGCCAGCAGCCTGGGCCCCAGGGAATACGAGACCCAGTACTTC. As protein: CASSLGPREYETQYF.

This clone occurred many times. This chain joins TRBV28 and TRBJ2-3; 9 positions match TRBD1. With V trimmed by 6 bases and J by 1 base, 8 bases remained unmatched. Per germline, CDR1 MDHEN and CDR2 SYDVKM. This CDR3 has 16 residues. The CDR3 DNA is TGTGCCAGCAGGATATTTGGACAGGGGCGCACAGATACGCAGTATTTT. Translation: CASRIFGQGRTDTQYF.

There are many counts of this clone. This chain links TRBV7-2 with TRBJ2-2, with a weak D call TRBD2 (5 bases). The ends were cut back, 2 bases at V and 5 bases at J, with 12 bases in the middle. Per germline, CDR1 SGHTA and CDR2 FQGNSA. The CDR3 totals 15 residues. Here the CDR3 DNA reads TGTGCCAGCAGCTTAAAACTAGTTGGTACCGGGGAGCTGTTTTTT. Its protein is CASSLKLVGTGELFF.

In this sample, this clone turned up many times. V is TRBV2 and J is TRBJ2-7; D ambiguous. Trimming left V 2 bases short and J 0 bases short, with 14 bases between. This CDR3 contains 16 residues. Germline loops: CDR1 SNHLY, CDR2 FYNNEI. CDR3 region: CASSENPLSSSYEQYF. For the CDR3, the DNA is TGTGCCAGCAGTGAAAATCCACTTTCATCCTCCTACGAGCAGTACTTC.

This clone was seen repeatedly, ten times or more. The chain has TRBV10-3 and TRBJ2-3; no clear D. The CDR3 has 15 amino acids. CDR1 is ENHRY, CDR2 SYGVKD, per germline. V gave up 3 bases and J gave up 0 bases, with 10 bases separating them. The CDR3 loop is CAISDLSPSTDTQYF. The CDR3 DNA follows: TGTGCCATCAGTGACTTATCTCCTAGCACAGATACGCAGTATTTT.

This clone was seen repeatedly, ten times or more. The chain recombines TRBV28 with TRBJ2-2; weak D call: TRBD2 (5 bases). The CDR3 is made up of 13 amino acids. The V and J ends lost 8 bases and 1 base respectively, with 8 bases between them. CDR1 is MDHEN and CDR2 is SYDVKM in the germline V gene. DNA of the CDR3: TGTGCCAGCCTCGGAGGGAACACCGGGGAGCTGTTTTTT. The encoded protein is CASLGGNTGELFF.

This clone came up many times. In nucleotides, the CDR3 is TGCAGCGTTATTACCACAGGATCATCTGGAAACACCATATATTTT. Translated, it gives CSVITTGSSGNTIYF. The rearrangement joins TRBV29-1 to TRBJ1-3; possibly TRBD1 for D (5 bases). The ends were cut back, 5 bases at V and 1 base at J, with 15 bases in the middle. This CDR3 comprises 15 residues. CDR1 is SQVTM and CDR2 is ANQGSEA in the germline V gene.

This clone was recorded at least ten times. In DNA form, the CDR3 reads TGTGCCAGCAGGAACCCGGGACTAGCTTACAATGAGCAGTTCTTC. Its protein is CASRNPGLAYNEQFF. The gene calls are TRBV6-1 and TRBJ2-1; 9 bases match TRBD2. Trimming cost V 6 bases and J 4 bases; bases outside gene matches: 7. There are 15 residues in the CDR3. Germline lookup yields CDR1 MNHNS and CDR2 SASEGT.

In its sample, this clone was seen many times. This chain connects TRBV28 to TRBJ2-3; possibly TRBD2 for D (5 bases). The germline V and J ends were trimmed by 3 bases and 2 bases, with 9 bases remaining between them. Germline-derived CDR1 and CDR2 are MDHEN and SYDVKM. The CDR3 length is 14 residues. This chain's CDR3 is CASSLVSDTDTQYF. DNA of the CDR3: TGTGCCAGCAGTTTGGTTAGCGACACAGATACGCAGTATTTT.

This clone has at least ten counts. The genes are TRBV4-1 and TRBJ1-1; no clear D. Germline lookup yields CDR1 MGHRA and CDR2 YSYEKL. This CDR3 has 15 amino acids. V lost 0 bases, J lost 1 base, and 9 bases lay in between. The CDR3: CASSQEISSNTEAFF. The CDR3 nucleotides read TGCGCCAGCAGCCAAGAAATTAGCTCGAACACTGAAGCTTTCTTT.

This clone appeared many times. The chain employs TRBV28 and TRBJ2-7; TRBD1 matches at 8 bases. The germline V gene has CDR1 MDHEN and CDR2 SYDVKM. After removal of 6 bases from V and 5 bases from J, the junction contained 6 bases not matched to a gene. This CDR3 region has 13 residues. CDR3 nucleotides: TGTGCCAGCAGCCCACAGGGGGACCACGAGCAGTACTTC. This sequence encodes CASSPQGDHEQYF.

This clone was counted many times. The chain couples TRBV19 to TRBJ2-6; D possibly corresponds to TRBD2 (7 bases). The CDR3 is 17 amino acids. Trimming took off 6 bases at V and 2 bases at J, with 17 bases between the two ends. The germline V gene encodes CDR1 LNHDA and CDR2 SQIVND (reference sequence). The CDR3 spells CASRWTPGGTGANVLTF. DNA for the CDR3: TGTGCCAGTAGATGGACCCCGGGGGGCACTGGGGCCAACGTCCTGACTTTC.

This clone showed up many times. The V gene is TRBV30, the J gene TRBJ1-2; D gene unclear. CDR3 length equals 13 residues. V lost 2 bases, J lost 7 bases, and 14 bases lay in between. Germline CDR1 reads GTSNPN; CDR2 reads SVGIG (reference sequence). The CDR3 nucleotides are TGTGCCTGGAGTAGCCGCGGCGTCAGTGGCTACACCTTC. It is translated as CAWSSRGVSGYTF.

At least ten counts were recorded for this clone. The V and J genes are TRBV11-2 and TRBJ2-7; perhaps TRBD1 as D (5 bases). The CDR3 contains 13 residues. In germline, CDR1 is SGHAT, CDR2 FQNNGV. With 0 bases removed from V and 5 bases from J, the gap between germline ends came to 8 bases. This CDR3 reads CASSLDRADEQYF. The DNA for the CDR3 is TGTGCCAGCAGCTTAGACAGGGCAGACGAGCAGTACTTC.

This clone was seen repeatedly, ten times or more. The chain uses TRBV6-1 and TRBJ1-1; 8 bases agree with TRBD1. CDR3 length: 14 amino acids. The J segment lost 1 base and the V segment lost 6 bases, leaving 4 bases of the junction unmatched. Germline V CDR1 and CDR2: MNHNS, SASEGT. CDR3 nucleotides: TGTGCCAGCAGCAGGGGGCCGGCGAACACTGAAGCTTTCTTT. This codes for CASSRGPANTEAFF.